This T cell receptor beta chain is from a study of PD-L1 blockade in urothelial cancer. Across the study: At some point between 2014 and 2016 therapy began: atezolizumab 1,200 mg intravenously every 3 weeks. The median T cell count in blood samples was roughly 140,000. Findings and limits, study-wide: Patients with below-median pretreatment blood clonality survived longer.

Using immunoSEQ multiplex PCR, the repertoire was profiled, and TCRdb retains in-frame clones only, with some absent. The sample has approximately 45,000 clones, more than 75% seen once. Specified time point: pretreatment peripheral blood. Each patient gave between 1 and 8 samples of peripheral blood mononuclear cells, which were collected pretreatment and during treatment. V lost 4 bases to trimming and J lost 5 bases; unmatched junction nucleotides: 4. Germline assignment: CDR1 MNHNY and CDR2 SVGAGI (reference sequence). The length of the CDR3 is 15 residues. About this clone itself: Its cognate antigen is unknown.

J is TRBJ2-1 and V is TRBV6-6, with 11 bases aligning to TRBD2. The receptor was isolated from a man between 45 and 60 years old with urothelial cancer. The input for sequencing was PBMCs, taken around atezolizumab (anti-PD-L1) treatment. DNA for the CDR3: TGTGCCAGCAGTTCGGCGGGACTAGCGGACAATGAGCAGTTCTTC. It is translated as CASSSAGLADNEQFF.